This T cell receptor beta chain was identified in a study of blood T cell repertoires in COVID-19. This CDR3 contains 15 residues. The germline gives CDR1 MNHEY, CDR2 SMNVEV (reference sequence). Details on this clone: At one boundary the junction diverges from the germline segment, which might be a read error.

Here immunoSEQ multiplex PCR was the method, and the copy in TCRdb shows in-frame clones only, minus some. The sample holds approximately 270,000 clones, roughly 88% seen once. What was sequenced was peripheral blood. The sequence came from a woman under 40 with COVID-19, enrolled during active disease. This chain links TRBV27 with TRBJ1-6; TRBD1 might be the D (5 bases). CDR3 amino acids: CASSLLPGYSSPLHF. The DNA for the CDR3 is TGTGCCAGCAGTTTATTGCCAGGGTATAGTTCACCCCTCCACTTT.